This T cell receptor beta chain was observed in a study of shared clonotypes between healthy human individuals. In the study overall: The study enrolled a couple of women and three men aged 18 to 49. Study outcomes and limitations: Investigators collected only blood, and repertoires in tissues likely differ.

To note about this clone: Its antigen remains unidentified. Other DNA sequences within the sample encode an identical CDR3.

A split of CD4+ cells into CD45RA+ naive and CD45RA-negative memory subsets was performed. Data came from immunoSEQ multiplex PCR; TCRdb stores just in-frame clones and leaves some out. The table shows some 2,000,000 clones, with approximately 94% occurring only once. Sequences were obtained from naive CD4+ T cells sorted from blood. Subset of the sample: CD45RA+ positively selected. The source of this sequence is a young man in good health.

The CDR3 DNA is TGTGCCAGCAGCTTGACGGGCCAAGCTTTCTTT. Its protein is CASSLTGQAFF. This chain connects TRBV7-9 to TRBJ1-1, with no clear D. V lost 3 bases and J 9 bases, leaving 8 bases between the germline ends. The length of the CDR3 is 11 residues. Germline V CDR1 and CDR2: SEHNR, FQNEAQ (reference sequence).